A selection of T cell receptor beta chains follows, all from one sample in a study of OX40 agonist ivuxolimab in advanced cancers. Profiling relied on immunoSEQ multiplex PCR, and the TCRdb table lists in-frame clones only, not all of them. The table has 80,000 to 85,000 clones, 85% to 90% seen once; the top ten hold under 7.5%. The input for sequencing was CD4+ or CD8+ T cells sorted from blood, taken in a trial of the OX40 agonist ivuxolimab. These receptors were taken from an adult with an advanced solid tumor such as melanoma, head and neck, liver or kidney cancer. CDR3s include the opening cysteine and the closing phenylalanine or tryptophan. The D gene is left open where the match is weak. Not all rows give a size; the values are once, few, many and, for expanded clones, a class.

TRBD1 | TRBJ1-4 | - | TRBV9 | TGTGCCAGCAGCCCGTGGGACAGGGAAAATGAAAAACTGTTTTTT | CASSPWDRENEKLFF
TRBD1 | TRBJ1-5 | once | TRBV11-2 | TGTGCCAGCAGCCTAGGGACAGGCAATCAGCCCCAGCATTTT | CASSLGTGNQPQHF
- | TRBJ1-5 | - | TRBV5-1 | TGCGCCAGCAGCATGACGACAGGTAGCAATCAGCCCCAGCATTTT | CASSMTTGSNQPQHF
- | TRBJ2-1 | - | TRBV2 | TGTGCCAGCCTGGGGTACAATGAGCAGTTCTTC | CASLGYNEQFF
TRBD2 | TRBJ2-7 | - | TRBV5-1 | TGCGCCAGCACCGGGGGGGGTCCGGAGGACGAGCAGTACTTC | CASTGGGPEDEQYF
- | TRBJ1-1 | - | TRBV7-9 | TGTGCCAGCAGCTTACCGGGCGGGGGCACTGAAGCTTTCTTT | CASSLPGGGTEAFF
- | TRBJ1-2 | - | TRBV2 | TGTGCCAGCAGTATTACCTATGGCTACACCTTC | CASSITYGYTF
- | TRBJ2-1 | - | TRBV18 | TGTGCCAGCTCCCCTATAGGTGGGAGCAATGAGCAGTTCTTC | CASSPIGGSNEQFF
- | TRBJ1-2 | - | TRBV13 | TGTGCCAGCAGCTTATCATACACCCGTGGCTACACCTTC | CASSLSYTRGYTF
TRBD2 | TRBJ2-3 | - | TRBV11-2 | TGTGCCAGCAGCTTAGAAGGACTAGCGGGGGGGCTAACCAGAAATACGCAGTATTTT | CASSLEGLAGGLTRNTQYF
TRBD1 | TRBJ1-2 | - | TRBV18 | TGTGCCAGCTCACCCGACAGGGACTATGGCTACACCTTC | CASSPDRDYGYTF
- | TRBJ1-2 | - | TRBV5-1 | TGCGCCAGCAGCTCGGGGTCGCTGATGGAGGGCTACACCTTC | CASSSGSLMEGYTF
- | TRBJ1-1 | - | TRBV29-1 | TGCAGCGTTGAAGATCAAAGGGGGGCGGAAACTGAAGCTTTCTTT | CSVEDQRGAETEAFF
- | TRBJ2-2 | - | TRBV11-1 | TGTGCCAGCAGTCCAGGGAGTACCGGGGAGCTGTTTTTT | CASSPGSTGELFF
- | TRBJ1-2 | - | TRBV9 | TGTGCCAGCAGCGTAGTGGGGGGGACAGGCTACACCTTC | CASSVVGGTGYTF
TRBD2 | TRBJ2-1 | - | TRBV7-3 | TGTGCCAGCAGCCCCTCTAGCGGGAGCGGCAATGAGCAGTTCTTC | CASSPSSGSGNEQFF
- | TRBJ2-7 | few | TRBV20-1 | TGCAGTGCCAACAGGGTCGACGAGCAGTACTTC | CSANRVDEQYF
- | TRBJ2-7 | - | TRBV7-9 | TGTGCCAGCAGCTTGGGAGACATCTACGAGCAGTACTTC | CASSLGDIYEQYF
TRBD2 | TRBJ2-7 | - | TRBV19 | TGTGCCAGTAGTGTAATAGCGGGATCGTTGTCCTACGAGCAGTACTTC | CASSVIAGSLSYEQYF
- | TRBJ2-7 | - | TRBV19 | TGTGCCAGTAGTAGCGGGGTTGGCTACGAGCAGTACTTC | CASSSGVGYEQYF
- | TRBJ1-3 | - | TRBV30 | TGTGCCTGGAGTGGAACACGCAGAGGCCCTGGAAACACCATATATTTT | CAWSGTRRGPGNTIYF
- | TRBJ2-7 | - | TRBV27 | TGTGCCAGCAGTTCAACGTCCCCCCCCTCTCGCGAGCAGTACTTC | CASSSTSPPSREQYF
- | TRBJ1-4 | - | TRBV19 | TGTGCCAGTAGTGGACGGTTGCGGGAAAAACTGTTTTTT | CASSGRLREKLFF
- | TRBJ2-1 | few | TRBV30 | TGTGCCTGGAGAGGTGGAGCCAGCTCCTACAATGAGCAGTTCTTC | CAWRGGASSYNEQFF
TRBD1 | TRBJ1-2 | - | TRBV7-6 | TGTGCCAGCAGCCCGACAGGGCTCTATGGCTACACCTTC | CASSPTGLYGYTF
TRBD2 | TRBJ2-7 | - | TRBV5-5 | TGTGCCAGCAGCCCGTTGGCTAGCGGGAGGCCCAGCTCCTACGAGCAGTACTTC | CASSPLASGRPSSYEQYF
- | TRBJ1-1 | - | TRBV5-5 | TGTGCCAGCAGCCTCCTCCAGGGCATCACTGAAGCTTTCTTT | CASSLLQGITEAFF
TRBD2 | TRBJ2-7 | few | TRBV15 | TGTGCCACCAGCAGAGCGGTAGGACTAGCGTCCGAGCAGTACTTC | CATSRAVGLASEQYF
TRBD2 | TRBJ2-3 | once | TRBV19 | TGTGCCAGTAGTATGGAGACTAGCGGGACCCTCACAGATACGCAGTATTTT | CASSMETSGTLTDTQYF
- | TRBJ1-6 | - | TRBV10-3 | TGTGCCATCAGTGAGTCGATGGGGGATGGGTCACCCCTCCACTTT | CAISESMGDGSPLHF
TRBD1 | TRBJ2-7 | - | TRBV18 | TGTGCCAGCTCACTCCAGGGGGTCGACGAGCAGTACTTC | CASSLQGVDEQYF
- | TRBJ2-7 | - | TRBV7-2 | TGTGCCAGCAGCTTAGGGGTGGCGGGGACATACGAGCAGTACTTC | CASSLGVAGTYEQYF
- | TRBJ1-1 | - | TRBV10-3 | TGTGCCATCAGTGCGACAGAATCTCAGCCCACTGAAGCTTTCTTT | CAISATESQPTEAFF
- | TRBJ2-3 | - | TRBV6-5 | TGTGCCAGCAGTCAGACTCTCAGCACAGATACGCAGTATTTT | CASSQTLSTDTQYF
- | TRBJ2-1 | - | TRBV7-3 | TGTGCCAGCAGCTTCAGCGGCATTCACAATGAGCAGTTCTTC | CASSFSGIHNEQFF
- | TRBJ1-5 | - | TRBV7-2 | TGTGCCAGCAGCTCCCCCTCTCAGCCCCAGCATTTT | CASSSPSQPQHF
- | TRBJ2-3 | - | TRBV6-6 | TGTGCCAGCAGTTCTGTGCCGCAGGCTAGCACAGATACGCAGTATTTT | CASSSVPQASTDTQYF
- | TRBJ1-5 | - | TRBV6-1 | TGTGCCAGCAGTGCGAGTCTCCAATTGGCAGGGGTTAGCAATCAGCCCCAGCATTTT | CASSASLQLAGVSNQPQHF
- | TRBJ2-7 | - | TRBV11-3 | TGTGCCAGCAGCTTAATGTCATACGAGCAGTACTTC | CASSLMSYEQYF
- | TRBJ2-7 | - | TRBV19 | TGTGCCAGTAGTATCAGCATATCCTACGAGCAGTACTTC | CASSISISYEQYF
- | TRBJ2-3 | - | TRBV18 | TGTGCCAGCTCAACAGGGTTACATCGAGATACGCAGTATTTT | CASSTGLHRDTQYF
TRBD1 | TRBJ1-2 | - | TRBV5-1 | TGCGCCAGCAGCGTTAACCGGGACAGCTATGGCTACACCTTC | CASSVNRDSYGYTF
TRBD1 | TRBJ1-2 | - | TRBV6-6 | TGTGCCAGCAGAACCGACAGGGCAGGGAACTATGGCTACACCTTC | CASRTDRAGNYGYTF
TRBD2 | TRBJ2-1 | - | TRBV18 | TGTGCCAGCTCACCATCTCGCGGGGGGGAGCAGTTCTTC | CASSPSRGGEQFF
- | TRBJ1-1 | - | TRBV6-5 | TGTGCCAGCAGTTACGGGGGTACTGAAGCTTTCTTT | CASSYGGTEAFF
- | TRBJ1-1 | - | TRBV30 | TGTGCCTGGAGGTCAGAACAGCGGACGAACACTGAAGCTTTCTTT | CAWRSEQRTNTEAFF
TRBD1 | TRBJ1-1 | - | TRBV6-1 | TGTGCCGCGAGACAGGGGGCCTACACTGAAGCTTTCTTT | CAARQGAYTEAFF
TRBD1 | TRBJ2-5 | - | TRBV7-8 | TGTGCCAGCAGCTCCCGACAGGGTGGTAAGGGAAAAGAGACCCAGTACTTC | CASSSRQGGKGKETQYF
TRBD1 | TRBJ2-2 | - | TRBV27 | TGTGCCAGCCGGGACAGGGCTATCAACGGGGAGCTGTTTTTT | CASRDRAINGELFF
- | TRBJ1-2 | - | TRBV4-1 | TGCGCCAGCAGCCAAGACCAGGGGCACGGCTATGGCTACACCTTC | CASSQDQGHGYGYTF